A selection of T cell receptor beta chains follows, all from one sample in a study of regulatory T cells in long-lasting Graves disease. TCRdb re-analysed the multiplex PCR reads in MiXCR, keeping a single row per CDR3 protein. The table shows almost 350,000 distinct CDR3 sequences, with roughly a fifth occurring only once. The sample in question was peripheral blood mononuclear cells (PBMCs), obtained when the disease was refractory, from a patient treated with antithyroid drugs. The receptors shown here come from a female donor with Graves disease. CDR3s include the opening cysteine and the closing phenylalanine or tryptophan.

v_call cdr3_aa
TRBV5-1 CASSLTSGSGGEQFF
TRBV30 CAWSVSSTEAFF
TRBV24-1 CATSGTGGTDTQYF
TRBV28 CASSPPGRDSYEQYF
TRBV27 CASSSRKGTTNEKLFF
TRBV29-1 CSVRGLAGSYEQYF
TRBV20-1 CSARDILAGPLLAKNIQYF
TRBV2 CASSDSISGNTIYF
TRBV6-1 CASSEGLGETQYF
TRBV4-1 CASSQRGSMNTEAFF
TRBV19 CASSISPNPSNQPQHF
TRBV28 CASRGWGKGPQPQHF
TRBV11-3 CASSLWRAPQETQYF
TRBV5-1 CASFRDLRSEAFF
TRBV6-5 CASSYSGQGTEAFF
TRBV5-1 CASSLDGQGITAQYF
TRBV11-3 CASSLDRNQGTARGYTF
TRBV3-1 CASSQGANRDQPQHF
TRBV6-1 CASKDGYNEQFF
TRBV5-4 CASSLQTNEQFF
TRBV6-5 CASSYSPGTGGFQPQHF
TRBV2 CASSVLSSPRGTQYF
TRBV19 CASSGSGEQYF
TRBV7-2 CASSLSRGEQFF
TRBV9 CASSVGPDDYGYTF
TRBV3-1 CASSQAFGQTYGYTF
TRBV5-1 CASRVWGALSYEQYF
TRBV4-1 CASSQLSQGFSDGYTF
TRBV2 CASKRGGQVNSPLHF
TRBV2 CASRLGLNEQFF
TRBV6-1 CASSGDPSEKLFF
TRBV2 CASSEGQGRGQPQHF
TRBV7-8 CASRREESGTQYF
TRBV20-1 CSARAYVMNTEAFF
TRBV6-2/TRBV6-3 CASSEIIAGNYGYTF
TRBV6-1 CASSRGGLVRSAQYF
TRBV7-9 CASSLVASPEQYF
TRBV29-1 CSVSSLRGEQYF
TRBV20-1 CSARPPATNEKLFF
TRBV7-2 CASSISGQVNQPQHF
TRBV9 CASSVAQGPTGGLFF
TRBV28 CASSWAGPDYEQYF
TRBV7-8 CASSLGRIGTMRNQPQHF
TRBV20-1 CSARQGTNTEAFF
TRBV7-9 CASSFGGEVEAFF
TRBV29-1 CSTGVGTGLRETQYF
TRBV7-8 CASSLAVQRTLNQPQHF
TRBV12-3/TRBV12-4 CASSLTPSLYEQYF
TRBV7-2 CASSHRDRRQSGELFF
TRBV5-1 CASSPVGLAGMTYEQYF
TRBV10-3 CAIKTEASGKADF
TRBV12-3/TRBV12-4 CASRGQGALYGYTF
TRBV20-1 CSARDWAGGSTGELFF
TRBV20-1 CSAYWGYEQYF
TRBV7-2 CASSSASGGIYEQYF
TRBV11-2 CASSFGLDNSPLHF
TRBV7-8 CASSLGRTNSREKLFF